A single T cell receptor (beta chain) is shown here with its context. The target antigen is unknown. Other DNA sequences in the same sample also yield this CDR3. The data belong to a study of graft-versus-host responses after intestinal transplantation. This CDR3 has 14 residues. CDR1 SGHDT and CDR2 YYEEEE come from the germline V gene. V shed 1 base and J shed 1 base, with 9 bases lying between them. Assay: immunoSEQ multiplex PCR; the TCRdb copy retains only in-frame clones and omits some. In the table there are roughly 38,000 clones, roughly 93% of which are singletons. This receptor was identified in a human donor who was the organ donor for an intestinal transplant. The sequenced sample was unstimulated CD8+ T cells sorted from spleen or lymph node cells, obtained before transplant. V gene TRBV5-6 combines with J gene TRBJ2-7; D perhaps matches TRBD2 (5 bases). CDR3 nucleotides: TGTGCCAGCAGCTTGCCCGGGGAATCCTACGAGCAGTACTTC. Translation gives CASSLPGESYEQYF.